These 18 T cell receptor beta chains were all obtained from the same sample, sequenced in a study of T-cell reconstitution after alpha-beta-depleted transplantation in children (TCRdb year 2016). The library was built by means of PCR. Instrument on record: Illumina HiSeq 2500. Molecular barcoding was employed in the preparation of TCR libraries, with unique molecular identifiers being used to normalize TCRbeta repertoire quantification. TCRdb reprocessing: public reads trimmed at Q25 with fastp, clones called with MiXCR, in-frame beta chains kept. Rows merge per CDR3 protein into single entries with the most common DNA and genes. This sample lists about 190,000 distinct CDR3 sequences; around 10% were detected once. About 13% of the sample comes from the top ten. This specimen's treatment or condition label, per the study, means: allogeneic hematopoietic cell transplantation with graft depleted of TCRalphabeta T cells and CD19 B cells.

The sample here was PBMCs, taken before TCRalphabeta/CD19-depleted stem cell transplant. These receptor sequences come from a boy aged 2-15 years with acute myeloid leukemia, due to receive a stem cell transplant.

This clonotype was recorded at least ten times. The chain joins TRBV9 to TRBJ2-2, with D hard to call. The V end lost 3 bases, the J end lost 7 bases, and 7 bases lay between the germline ends. CDR1 and CDR2 (germline): SGDLS, YYNGEE. This CDR3 is built from 12 residues. CDR3 sequence: CASSGLLGELFF. The DNA for the CDR3 is TGTGCCAGCAGCGGTTTACTCGGGGAGCTGTTTTTT.

This clonotype was found many times. The chain combines TRBV9 with TRBJ2-2, with D perhaps being TRBD1 or TRBD2 (5 bases each). Germline-derived CDR1 and CDR2 are SGDLS and YYNGEE. Trimming took 6 bases from V and 5 from J, leaving 14 bases between them. This CDR3 comprises 14 residues. CDR3 sequence: CASNSGPGTGELFF. For the CDR3, the DNA is TGTGCCAGCAATTCGGGGCCGGGAACCGGGGAGCTGTTTTTT.

This clonotype was picked up many times. The chain couples TRBV15 to TRBJ2-5; possible D gene TRBD1, 6 bases. This CDR3 has 15 residues. Between the trimmed V and J ends, which lost 2 bases and 0 bases, there was a span of 10 bases. The V gene's germline CDR1 is LNHNV and CDR2 YYDKDF (reference sequence). Here the CDR3 reads CATSRIWTDQETQYF. The CDR3 DNA follows: TGTGCCACCAGCAGAATTTGGACAGACCAAGAGACCCAGTACTTC.

This clonotype was detected ten times or more. The chain uses TRBV6-5 and TRBJ1-5, with TRBD1 identical over 10 bases. The trim removed 8 bases at V and 6 bases at J, leaving 10 bases unmatched. The CDR3 is 15 residues long. The germline V gene has CDR1 MNHEY and CDR2 SVGAGI. The CDR3 region is CASFDRDRGAQPQHF. For the CDR3, the DNA is TGTGCCAGCTTTGACCGGGACAGGGGAGCTCAGCCCCAGCATTTT.

This clonotype has at least ten counts. V and J are TRBV30 and TRBJ2-1; TRBD2 aligns across 8 bases. With 4 bases clipped from V and 9 bases from J, the junction kept 5 bases outside the gene matches. CDR3 length: 12 residues. Germline V CDR1 and CDR2: GTSNPN, SVGIG (reference sequence). CDR3 bases: TGTGCCTGGATTAGCGGGACCGGTGAGCAGTTCTTC. Amino acids: CAWISGTGEQFF. The full variable domain, with the rest looked up from reference TRBV30 and TRBJ2-1, is SQTIHQWPATLVQPVGSPLSLECTVEGTSNPNLYWYRQAAGRGLQLLFYSVGIGQISSEVPQNLSASRPQDRQFILSSKKLLLSDSGFYLCAWISGTGEQFFGPGTRLTVL.

This clonotype was seen ten or more times. The V and J genes are TRBV28 and TRBJ1-4, with D uncertain. The ends were cut back, 6 bases at V and 4 bases at J, with 9 bases in the middle. This CDR3 is 13 amino acids long. Germline V CDR1 and CDR2: MDHEN, SYDVKM. This chain's CDR3 is CASSAADNEKLFF. The CDR3 nucleotides are TGTGCCAGCAGCGCCGCAGATAATGAAAAACTGTTTTTT.

In its sample, this clonotype was seen many times. The chain employs TRBV7-9 and TRBJ2-7, with D perhaps assigned TRBD1 or TRBD2 (5 bases each). Germline V CDR1 and CDR2: SEHNR, FQNEAQ (reference sequence). The CDR3 has 14 amino acids. V was shortened by 6 bases and J by 0 bases, with 12 bases between the two germline ends. CDR3 in DNA: TGTGCCAGCAGTTTCCGGGACGTCTCCTACGAGCAGTACTTC. Protein product: CASSFRDVSYEQYF.

This clonotype was counted ten times or more. The V and J genes are TRBV20-1 and TRBJ2-3; D gene ambiguous. Germline-derived CDR1 and CDR2 are DFQATT and SNEGSKA (reference sequence). The CDR3 extends over 14 amino acids. V lost 4 bases and J lost 0, with 11 bases in between. CDR3: CSAIPGTSTDTQYF. CDR3 coding DNA: TGCAGTGCTATCCCCGGAACTAGCACAGATACGCAGTATTTT.

This clonotype was seen repeatedly, ten times or more. The chain links TRBV14 to TRBJ1-1; D is unresolved. This CDR3 has 13 amino acids. The V gene lost 2 bases and the J gene lost 6 bases, with 10 bases spanning the gap. The V gene's germline CDR1 is SGHDN and CDR2 FVKESK. CDR3 protein: CASSQQVAAEAFF. Written as DNA, the CDR3 is TGTGCCAGCAGCCAACAAGTCGCCGCTGAAGCTTTCTTT. The whole variable domain, filled in from reference TRBV14 and TRBJ1-1, reads EAGVTQFPSHSVIEKGQTVTLRCDPISGHDNLYWYRRVMGKEIKFLLHFVKESKQDESGMPNNRFLAERTGGTYSTLKVQPAELEDSGVYFCASSQQVAAEAFFGQGTRLTVV.

This clonotype was detected many times. The CDR3: CAIRGMNGYTF. The CDR3 coding sequence is TGTGCCATCAGGGGCATGAACGGCTACACCTTC. The chain links TRBV10-3 to TRBJ1-2; D is unclear. The V gene's germline CDR1 is ENHRY and CDR2 SYGVKD. CDR3 length: 11 amino acids. Trimming pared 6 bases from V and 8 bases from J, leaving 10 bases between.

This clonotype was seen at least ten times. CDR3 bases: TGCGCCAGCAGCTTGCCCCTCTCGAGCGGGAGAGGCAACGAGCAGTACTTC. Translated, it gives CASSLPLSSGRGNEQYF. This chain joins TRBV5-1 and TRBJ2-7, with 8 nucleotides matching TRBD2. The CDR3 is made up of 17 amino acids. The germline V gene has CDR1 SGHRS and CDR2 YFSETQ. V shed 1 base, J shed 5 bases, and the junction held 14 bases outside the gene matches. Full variable domain (rest looked up from reference TRBV5-1 and TRBJ2-7): KAGVTQTPRYLIKTRGQQVTLSCSPISGHRSVSWYQQTPGQGLQFLFEYFSETQRNKGNFPGRFSGRQFSNSRSEMNVSTLELGDSALYLCASSLPLSSGRGNEQYFGPGTRLTVT.

As to this clonotype: One end of the junction does not line up with germline, which may come from a read error. This sequence joins TRBV29-1 and TRBJ2-6; 8 nucleotides agree with TRBD1. This CDR3 has 16 residues. From germline, CDR1 is SQVTM and CDR2 ANQGSEA. The CDR3 nucleotides read TGCAGCGCCTTGAGGGCAGGGGGCTCTGGTGCCAACGTCCTGACTTTC. Protein product: CSALRAGGSGANVLTF.

Ten or more counts support this clonotype. The chain combines TRBV20-1 with TRBJ1-2; the D gene is possibly TRBD1 (5 bases). The V end lost 6 bases, the J end lost 8 bases, and 22 bases lay between the germline ends. CDR3 length equals 14 residues. Germline loops: CDR1 DFQATT, CDR2 SNEGSKA (reference sequence). The CDR3 sequence: CSARDSPVVLGYTF. CDR3 DNA sequence: TGCAGTGCACGGGACTCCCCGGTTGTGCTGGGCTACACCTTC.

In this sample, this clonotype turned up many times. The V and J genes are TRBV6-5 and TRBJ1-6, with D unresolved. The CDR3 loop spans 15 amino acids. V gave up 2 bases and J gave up 0 bases, with 5 bases separating them. Per germline, CDR1 MNHEY and CDR2 SVGAGI. Here the CDR3 DNA reads TGTGCCAGCAGTTACGTGAGCTCCTATAATTCACCCCTCCACTTT. As protein: CASSYVSSYNSPLHF.

J is TRBJ2-1 and V is TRBV5-6; D not resolved. V shed 4 bases and J shed 3 bases, with 17 bases lying between them. The V gene's germline CDR1 is SGHDT and CDR2 YYEEEE. The CDR3 is made up of 16 amino acids. The CDR3: CASSIWTVPDYNEQFF. CDR3 bases: TGTGCCAGCAGCATTTGGACGGTCCCGGACTACAATGAGCAGTTCTTC.

Details on this clonotype: A read error may explain this, as a much larger clone is one base away. This chain joins TRBV15 and TRBJ1-2; D may be TRBD1 (5 bases). Per germline, CDR1 LNHNV and CDR2 YYDKDF (reference sequence). The CDR3 is 12 amino acids. In DNA form, the CDR3 reads TGTGCCACCAGCAGAGATCAGGGTGGCTACCCCTTC. Amino acid sequence: CATSRDQGGYPF.

This clonotype was counted at least ten times. This rearrangement joins TRBV4-1 to TRBJ2-1, with D unresolved. The germline V gene has CDR1 MGHRA and CDR2 YSYEKL. CDR3 length: 11 residues. V gave up 6 bases and J gave up 9 bases, with 9 bases separating them. As DNA, the CDR3 is TGCGCCAGCAGGTTTGATAGTGAGCAGTTCTTC. It encodes CASRFDSEQFF.

J is TRBJ1-3 and V is TRBV11-2; D possibly corresponds to TRBD1 (5 bases). Trimming removed 6 bases from V and 6 bases from J, with 12 bases in between. Germline V CDR1 and CDR2: SGHAT, FQNNGV. This CDR3 comprises 13 residues. The CDR3 is CASSRGDKNTIYF. The CDR3, as DNA: TGTGCCAGCAGTAGAGGGGATAAAAACACCATATATTTT.